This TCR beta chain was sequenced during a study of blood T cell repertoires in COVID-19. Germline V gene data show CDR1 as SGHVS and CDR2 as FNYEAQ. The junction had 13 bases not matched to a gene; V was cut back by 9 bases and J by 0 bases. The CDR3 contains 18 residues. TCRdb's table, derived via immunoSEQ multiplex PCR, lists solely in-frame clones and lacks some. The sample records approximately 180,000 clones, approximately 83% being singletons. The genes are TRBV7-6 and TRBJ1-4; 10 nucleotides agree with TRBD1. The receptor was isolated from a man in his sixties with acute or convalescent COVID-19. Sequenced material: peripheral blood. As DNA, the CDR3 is TGTGCCAGTGGCCCACCGGGACAGGGGTTTGCAACTAATGAAAAACTGTTTTTT. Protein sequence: CASGPPGQGFATNEKLFF.